Listed here is a single TCR beta chain. Its antigen is not known. This entry belongs to a study of beta chain features in type 1 diabetes. Overall study findings and caveats: Among patients, naive, central memory and Treg TCRB repertoires appeared more similar than among healthy donors. Fewer junction insertions and more nucleotide deletions appeared in type 1 diabetes patients.

The V and J ends lost 4 bases and 6 bases, in that order; junction bases with no gene match: 10. Germline V gene sequence: CDR1 MGHRA, CDR2 YSYEKL. CDR3 length: 16 residues. The sequenced template was cDNA made from the entire isolated RNA. The data were produced by immunoSEQ multiplex PCR, yet TCRdb's version contains in-frame clones alone and is incomplete. Of hundreds of thousands of clones listed, roughly 12% are singletons. The genes are TRBV4-1 and TRBJ2-4, with 9 bases aligning to TRBD1. This TCR was recovered from a man in his late teens or twenties in good health. The material sequenced was naive CD4+ T cells from blood. CDR3 coding DNA: TGCGCCAGCAGCCCCGGGACAGGGAAATCTATAAACATTCAGTACTTC. Translation: CASSPGTGKSINIQYF.